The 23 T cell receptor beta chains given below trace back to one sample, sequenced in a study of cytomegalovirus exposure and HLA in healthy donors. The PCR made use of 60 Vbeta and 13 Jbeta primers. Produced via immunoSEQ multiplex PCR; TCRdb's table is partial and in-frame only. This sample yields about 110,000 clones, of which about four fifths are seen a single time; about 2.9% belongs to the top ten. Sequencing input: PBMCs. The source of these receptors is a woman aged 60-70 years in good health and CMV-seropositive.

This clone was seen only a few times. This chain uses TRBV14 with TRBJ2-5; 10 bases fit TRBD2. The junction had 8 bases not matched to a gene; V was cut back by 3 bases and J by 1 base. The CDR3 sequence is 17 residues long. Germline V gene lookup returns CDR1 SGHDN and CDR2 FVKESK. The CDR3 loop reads CASSQPGTSDLQETQYF. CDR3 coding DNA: TGTGCCAGCAGCCAGCCCGGGACTAGCGACCTCCAAGAGACCCAGTACTTC.

CDR3: CACIAGGWTGELFF. CDR3 DNA sequence: TGTGCCTGTATAGCGGGAGGGTGGACCGGGGAGCTGTTTTTT. The chain uses TRBV30 and TRBJ2-2; 11 bases fit TRBD2. This CDR3 spans 14 amino acids. With V trimmed by 6 bases and J by 5 bases, 5 bases remained unmatched. Germline-derived CDR1 and CDR2 are GTSNPN and SVGIG (reference sequence).

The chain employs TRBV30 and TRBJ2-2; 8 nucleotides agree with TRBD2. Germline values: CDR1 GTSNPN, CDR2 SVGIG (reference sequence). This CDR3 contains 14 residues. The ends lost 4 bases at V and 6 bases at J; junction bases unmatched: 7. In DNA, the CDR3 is TGTGCCTGGAAGTTACGGGAGGGCTCCGGGGAGCTGTTTTTT. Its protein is CAWKLREGSGELFF.

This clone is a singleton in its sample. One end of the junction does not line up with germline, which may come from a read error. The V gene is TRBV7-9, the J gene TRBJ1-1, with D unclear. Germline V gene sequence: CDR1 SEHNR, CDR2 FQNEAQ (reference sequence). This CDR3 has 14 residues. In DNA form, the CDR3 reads TGTTCCAGCAGCTTACGGGAAGAGGTGACTGAAGCTTTCTTT. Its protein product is CSSSLREEVTEAFF.

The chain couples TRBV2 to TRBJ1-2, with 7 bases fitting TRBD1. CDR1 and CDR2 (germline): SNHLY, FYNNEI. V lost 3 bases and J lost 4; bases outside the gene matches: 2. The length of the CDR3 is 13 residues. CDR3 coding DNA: TGTGCCAGCAGTGAGTCAGGGGGCTATGGCTACACCTTC. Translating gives CASSESGGYGYTF.

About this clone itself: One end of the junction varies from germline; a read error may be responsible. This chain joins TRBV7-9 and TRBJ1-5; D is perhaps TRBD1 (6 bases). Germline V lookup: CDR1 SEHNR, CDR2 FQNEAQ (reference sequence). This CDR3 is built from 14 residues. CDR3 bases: TGTTCCAGCAGCTCAGGACAGCCCAATCAGCCCCAGCATTTT. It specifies CSSSSGQPNQPQHF.

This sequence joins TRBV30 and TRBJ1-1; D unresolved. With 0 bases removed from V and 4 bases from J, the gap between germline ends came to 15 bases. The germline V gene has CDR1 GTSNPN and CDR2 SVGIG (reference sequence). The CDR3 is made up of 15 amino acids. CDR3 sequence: CAWSVGHSLTTEAFF. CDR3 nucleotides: TGTGCCTGGAGTGTGGGTCACAGCCTTACCACTGAAGCTTTCTTT.

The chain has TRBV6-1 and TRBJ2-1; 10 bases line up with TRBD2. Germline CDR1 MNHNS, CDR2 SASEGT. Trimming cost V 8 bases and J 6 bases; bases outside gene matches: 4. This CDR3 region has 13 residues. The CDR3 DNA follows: TGTGCCAGCGATCCTAGCGGGAGCAATGAGCAGTTCTTC. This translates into CASDPSGSNEQFF.

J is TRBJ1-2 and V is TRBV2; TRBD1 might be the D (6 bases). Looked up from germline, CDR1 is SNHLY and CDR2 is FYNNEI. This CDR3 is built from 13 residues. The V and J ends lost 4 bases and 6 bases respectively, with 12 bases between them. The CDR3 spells CASSGTGKDGYTF. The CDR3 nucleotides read TGTGCCAGCAGTGGAACAGGGAAGGATGGCTACACCTTC. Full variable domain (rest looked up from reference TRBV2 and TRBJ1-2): EPEVTQTPSHQVTQMGQEVILRCVPISNHLYFYWYRQILGQKVEFLVSFYNNEISEKSEIFDDQFSVERPDGSNFTLKIRSTKLEDSAMYFCASSGTGKDGYTFGSGTRLTVV.

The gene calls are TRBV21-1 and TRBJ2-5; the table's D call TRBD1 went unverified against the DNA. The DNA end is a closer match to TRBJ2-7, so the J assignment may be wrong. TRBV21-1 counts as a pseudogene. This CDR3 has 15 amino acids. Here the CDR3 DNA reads TGTGCCAGCAGCCCGCCAGACAGTAAATCCTACGAGCAGTACTTC. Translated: CASSPPDSKSYEQYF.

The CDR3 is CASSLASGDNGYTF. CDR3 in DNA: TGTGCCAGCAGCTTGGCGTCAGGGGACAATGGCTACACCTTC. V usage is TRBV11-2 and J usage is TRBJ1-2; perhaps TRBD1 as D (6 bases). The germline gives CDR1 SGHAT, CDR2 FQNNGV. Between the trimmed V and J ends, which lost 3 bases and 6 bases, there was a span of 14 bases. The CDR3 extends over 14 amino acids.

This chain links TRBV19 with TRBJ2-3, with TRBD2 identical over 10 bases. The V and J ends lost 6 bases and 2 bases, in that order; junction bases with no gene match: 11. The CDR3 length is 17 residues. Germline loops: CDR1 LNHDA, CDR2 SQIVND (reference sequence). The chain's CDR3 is CASRGYGLADFTDTQYF. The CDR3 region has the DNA TGTGCCAGTAGGGGGTATGGACTAGCGGACTTCACAGATACGCAGTATTTT. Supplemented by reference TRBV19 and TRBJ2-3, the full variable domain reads DGGITQSPKYLFRKEGQNVTLSCEQNLNHDAMYWYRQDPGQGLRLIYYSQIVNDFQKGDIAEGYSVSREKKESFPLTVTSAQKNPTAFYLCASRGYGLADFTDTQYFGPGTRLTVL.

The chain's CDR3 is CASSSDYGYTF. The CDR3 DNA sequence: TGTGCCAGCAGCTCGGACTATGGCTACACCTTC. The V call is TRBV5-4, the J call TRBJ1-2; no clear D. Per the germline V gene, CDR1 is SGHNT and CDR2 is YYREEE (reference sequence). Trimming left V 3 bases short and J 3 bases short, with 3 bases between. This CDR3 is 11 amino acids long.

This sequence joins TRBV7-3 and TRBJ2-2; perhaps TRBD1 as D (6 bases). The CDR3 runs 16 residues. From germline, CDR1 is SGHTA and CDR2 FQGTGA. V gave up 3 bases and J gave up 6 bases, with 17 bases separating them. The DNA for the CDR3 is TGTGCCAGCAGCTTTTCCGGGACAACGTCTTCCGGGGAGCTGTTTTTT. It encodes CASSFSGTTSSGELFF.

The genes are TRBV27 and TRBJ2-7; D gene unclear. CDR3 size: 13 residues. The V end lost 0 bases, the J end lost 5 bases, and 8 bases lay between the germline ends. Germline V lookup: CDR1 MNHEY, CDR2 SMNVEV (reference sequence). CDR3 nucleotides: TGTGCCAGCAGTTTATCGAGTGTTAACGAGCAGTACTTC. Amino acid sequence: CASSLSSVNEQYF.

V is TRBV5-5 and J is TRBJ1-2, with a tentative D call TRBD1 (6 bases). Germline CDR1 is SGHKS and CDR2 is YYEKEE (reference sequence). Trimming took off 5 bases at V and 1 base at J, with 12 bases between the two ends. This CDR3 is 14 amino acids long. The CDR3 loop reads CASSYGQNNYGYTF. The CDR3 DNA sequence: TGTGCCAGCAGTTACGGACAGAATAACTATGGCTACACCTTC.

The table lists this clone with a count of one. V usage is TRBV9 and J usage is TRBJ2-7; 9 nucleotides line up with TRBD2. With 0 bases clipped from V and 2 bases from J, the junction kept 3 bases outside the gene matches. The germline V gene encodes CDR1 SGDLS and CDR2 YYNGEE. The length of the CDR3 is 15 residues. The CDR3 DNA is TGTGCCAGCAGCGTAGGGCTAGCGGGAACCTACGAGCAGTACTTC. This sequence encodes CASSVGLAGTYEQYF.

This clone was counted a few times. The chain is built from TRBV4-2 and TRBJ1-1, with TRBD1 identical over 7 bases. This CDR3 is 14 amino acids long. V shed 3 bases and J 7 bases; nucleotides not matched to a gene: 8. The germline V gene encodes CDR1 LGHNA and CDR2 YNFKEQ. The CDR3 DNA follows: TGTGCCAGCAGCCAGAGGGACAGCCGAATTGAAGCTTTCTTT. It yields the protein CASSQRDSRIEAFF.

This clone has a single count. The CDR3 sequence is CASSLTGGFYEQYF. CDR3 coding DNA: TGTGCCAGCAGTTTAACAGGGGGCTTCTACGAGCAGTACTTC. V usage is TRBV27 and J usage is TRBJ2-7; 9 nucleotides agree with TRBD1. The J segment lost 3 bases and the V segment lost 2 bases, leaving 2 bases of the junction unmatched. The germline V gene encodes CDR1 MNHEY and CDR2 SMNVEV (reference sequence). CDR3 length equals 14 residues.

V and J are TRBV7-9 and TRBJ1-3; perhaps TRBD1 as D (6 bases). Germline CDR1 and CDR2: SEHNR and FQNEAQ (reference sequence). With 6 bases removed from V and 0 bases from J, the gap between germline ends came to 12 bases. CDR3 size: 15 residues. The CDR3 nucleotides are TGTGCCAGCAGTCCACAGGGTTCCTCTGGAAACACCATATATTTT. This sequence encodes CASSPQGSSGNTIYF.

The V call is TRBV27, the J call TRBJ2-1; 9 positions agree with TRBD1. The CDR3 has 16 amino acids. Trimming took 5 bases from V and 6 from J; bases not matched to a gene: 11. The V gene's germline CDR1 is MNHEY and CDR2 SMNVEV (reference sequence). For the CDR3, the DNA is TGTGCCAGCAGTATCCCCAAGAGGACAGGGGTCAATGAGCAGTTCTTC. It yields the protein CASSIPKRTGVNEQFF.

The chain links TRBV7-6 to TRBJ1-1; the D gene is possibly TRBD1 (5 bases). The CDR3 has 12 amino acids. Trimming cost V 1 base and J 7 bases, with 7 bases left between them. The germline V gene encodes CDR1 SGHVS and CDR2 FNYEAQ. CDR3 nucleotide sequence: TGTGCCAGCAGCTTAGGGGGGGGTGAAGCTTTCTTT. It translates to CASSLGGGEAFF.

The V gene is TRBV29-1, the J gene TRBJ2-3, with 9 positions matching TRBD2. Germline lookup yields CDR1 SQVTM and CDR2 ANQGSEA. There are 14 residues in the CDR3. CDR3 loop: CSQLAGGSTDTQYF. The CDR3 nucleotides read TGCAGTCAACTAGCGGGCGGGAGCACAGATACGCAGTATTTT.